This TCR beta chain came from a study of blood T cell repertoires in COVID-19. CDR3 size: 14 residues. Germline V CDR1 and CDR2: MDHEN, SYDVKM. Trimming shortened V by 3 bases and J by 5 bases, and 14 bases separated the two germline ends. Per the authors' pipeline: The assay estimated nucleated cells by amplifying reference gene primers. TCRdb keeps only in-frame clones here, not all; method: immunoSEQ multiplex PCR. D and trimming were read from the DNA, whereas the V and J calls and clone size are those reported in that table. The sample contains about 36,000 clones, more than 70% of which appear only once. This clone showed up many times.

This chain links TRBV28 with TRBJ2-7, with D maybe TRBD1 (6 bases). Material for sequencing was peripheral blood. The receptor was isolated from a man in his 60s with acute or convalescent COVID-19. CDR3 in DNA: TGTGCCAGCAGTTTGGGCAGGGGTCAAAACGAGCAGTACTTC. As protein: CASSLGRGQNEQYF.